This TCR beta chain was sequenced for a study of T cells in Graves' hyperthyroidism and ophthalmopathy. Study results and caveats: Most thyroid clonotypes expanded above 0.001 were also detected in blood.

Using RNA transcripts as the source, TCR beta CDR3 regions were amplified. With the HTBI primer set, the TCR CDR3 went through a first round of RT-PCR. In TCRdb, the multiplex PCR reads were re-called with MiXCR into one record per CDR3 protein. This sample carries approximately 740,000 distinct CDR3 sequences, around 15% of them seen once, and the ten largest clones take roughly 10%. Hyperthyroidism was newly diagnosed in patients aged 18 to 65 (duration under 2 months). Uncontrolled infection, other autoimmune disease, pregnancy and lactation each barred patients from inclusion. In making diagnoses, clinical symptoms, serum thyroxine and TRAb, thyroid ultrasound and orbital computed tomography were all used. Trimming shortened V by 6 bases and J by 6 bases, and 15 bases separated the two germline ends. From germline, CDR1 is SQVTM and CDR2 ANQGSEA. The CDR3 totals 13 residues. In the case of this clonotype: Its specificity is unknown.

Specimen: blood. J is TRBJ2-1 and V is TRBV29-1, with D possibly TRBD2 on 6 matching bases. The clonotype comes from a woman under 30 with Graves' hyperthyroidism. Here the CDR3 reads CSVHKGTFNEQFF. The CDR3 nucleotides read TGCAGCGTACACAAAGGGACTTTCAATGAGCAGTTCTTC.